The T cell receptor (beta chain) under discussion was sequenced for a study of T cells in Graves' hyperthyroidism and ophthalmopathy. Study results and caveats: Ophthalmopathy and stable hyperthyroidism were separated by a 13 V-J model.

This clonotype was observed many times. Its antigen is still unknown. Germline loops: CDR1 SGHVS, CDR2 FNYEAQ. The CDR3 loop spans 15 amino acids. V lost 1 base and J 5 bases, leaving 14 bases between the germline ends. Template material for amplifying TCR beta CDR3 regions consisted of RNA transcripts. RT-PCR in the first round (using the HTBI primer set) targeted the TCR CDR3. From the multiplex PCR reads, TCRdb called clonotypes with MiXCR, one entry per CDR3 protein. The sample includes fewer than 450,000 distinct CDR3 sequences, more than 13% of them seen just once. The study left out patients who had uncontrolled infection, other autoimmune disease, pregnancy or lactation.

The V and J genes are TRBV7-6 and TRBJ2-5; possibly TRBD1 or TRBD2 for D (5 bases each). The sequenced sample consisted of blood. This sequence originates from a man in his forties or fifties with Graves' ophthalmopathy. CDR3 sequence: CASSLGQGRLETQYF. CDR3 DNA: TGTGCCAGCAGCTTAGGGCAGGGACGTTTGGAGACCCAGTACTTC.